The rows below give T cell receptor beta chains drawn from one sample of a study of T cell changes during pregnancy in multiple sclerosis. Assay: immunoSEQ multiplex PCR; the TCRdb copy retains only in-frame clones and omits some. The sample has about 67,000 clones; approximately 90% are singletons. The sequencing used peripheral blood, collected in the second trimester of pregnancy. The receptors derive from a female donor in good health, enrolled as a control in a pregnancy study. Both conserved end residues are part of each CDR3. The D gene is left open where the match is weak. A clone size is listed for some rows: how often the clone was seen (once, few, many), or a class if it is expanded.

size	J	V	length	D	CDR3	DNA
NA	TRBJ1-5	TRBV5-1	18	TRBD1	CASSLGPGTGSSNQPQHF	TGCGCCAGCAGCTTGGGGCCGGGGACAGGGTCTTCGAATCAGCCCCAGCATTTT
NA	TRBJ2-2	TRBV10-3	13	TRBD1	CAIRGPNTGELFF	TGTGCCATTAGGGGGCCGAACACCGGGGAGCTGTTTTTT
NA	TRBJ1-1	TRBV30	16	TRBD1	CAWSVLGRGHNTEAFF	TGTGCCTGGAGTGTACTAGGCAGGGGGCATAACACTGAAGCTTTCTTT
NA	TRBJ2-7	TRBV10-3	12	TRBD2	CAAAGVGNEQYF	TGTGCCGCCGCGGGGGTTGGCAACGAGCAGTACTTC
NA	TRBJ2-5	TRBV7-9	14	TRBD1	CASSLQQGQETQYF	TGTGCCAGCAGCTTACAACAGGGGCAAGAGACCCAGTACTTC
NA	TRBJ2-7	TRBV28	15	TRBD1	CASSDPGQGAGEQYF	TGTGCCAGCAGTGATCCGGGACAGGGGGCCGGGGAGCAGTACTTC
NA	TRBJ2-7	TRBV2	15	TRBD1	CASSELGQLTYEQYF	TGTGCCAGCAGTGAATTGGGACAGTTAACCTACGAGCAGTACTTC
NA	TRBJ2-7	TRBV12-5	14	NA	CASGLSHRSYEQYF	TGTGCTAGTGGTTTGTCCCACAGATCGTACGAGCAGTACTTC
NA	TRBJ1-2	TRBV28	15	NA	CASSLDVGAGQGYTF	TGTGCCAGCAGTTTGGATGTGGGGGCAGGTCAAGGCTACACCTTC
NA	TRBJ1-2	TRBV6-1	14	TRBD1	CASSAGQKNYGYTF	TGTGCCAGCAGTGCGGGACAGAAGAACTATGGCTACACCTTC
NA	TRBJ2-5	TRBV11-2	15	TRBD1	CASSHMSTGRETQYF	TGTGCCAGCAGCCACATGTCGACAGGGCGAGAGACCCAGTACTTC
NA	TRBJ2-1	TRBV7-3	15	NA	CASSLRDSPRSEQFF	TGTGCCAGCAGCTTAAGGGACTCTCCCCGGAGTGAGCAGTTCTTC
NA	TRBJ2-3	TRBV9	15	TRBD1	CASSVDQGESDTQYF	TGTGCCAGCAGCGTAGATCAGGGGGAGTCGGATACGCAGTATTTT
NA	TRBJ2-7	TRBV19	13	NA	CASSQGTHYEQYF	TGTGCCAGTAGTCAGGGGACACACTACGAGCAGTACTTC
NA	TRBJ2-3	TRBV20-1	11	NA	CSTVRVDTQYF	TGCAGTACCGTCCGGGTTGATACGCAGTATTTT
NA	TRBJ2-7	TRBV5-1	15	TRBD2	CASSLTSGGLRSQYF	TGCGCCAGCAGCTTGACTAGCGGGGGACTACGTAGCCAGTACTTC
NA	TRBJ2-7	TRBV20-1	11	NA	CSASPLYEQYF	TGCAGTGCTAGTCCCCTCTACGAGCAGTACTTC
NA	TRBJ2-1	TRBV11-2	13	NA	CASSLPGDYEQFF	TGTGCCAGCAGCTTACCGGGGGACTATGAGCAGTTCTTC
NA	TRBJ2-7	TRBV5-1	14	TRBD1	CASSPGRGLYEQYF	TGCGCCAGCAGTCCCGGCAGGGGGCTGTACGAGCAGTACTTC
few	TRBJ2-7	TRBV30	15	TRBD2	CAWESGREGLHEQYF	TGTGCCTGGGAGTCAGGGCGGGAGGGCCTTCACGAGCAGTACTTC
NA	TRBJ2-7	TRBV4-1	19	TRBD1	CASSQVKGLPGQEAYEQYF	TGCGCCAGCAGCCAAGTAAAGGGCCTACCGGGACAGGAAGCCTACGAGCAGTACTTC
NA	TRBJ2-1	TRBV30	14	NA	CAFPPGLPPNEQFF	TGTGCCTTCCCCCCGGGACTCCCCCCCAATGAGCAGTTCTTC
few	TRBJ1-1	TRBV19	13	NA	CASKRDSDTEAFF	TGTGCCAGTAAGAGAGATAGTGACACTGAAGCTTTCTTT
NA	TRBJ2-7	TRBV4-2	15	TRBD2	CASSSGTSGQGEQYF	TGTGCCAGCAGCTCAGGGACTAGCGGGCAGGGCGAGCAGTACTTC
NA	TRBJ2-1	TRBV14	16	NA	CASRPGESGPYNEQFF	TGTGCCAGCCGCCCGGGGGAGTCGGGACCTTACAATGAGCAGTTCTTC
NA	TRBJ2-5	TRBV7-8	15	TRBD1	CASSLTGGAGETQYF	TGTGCCAGCAGCTTGACAGGGGGCGCGGGAGAGACCCAGTACTTC
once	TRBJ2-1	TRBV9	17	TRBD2	CASSPRTSGRGDNEQFF	TGTGCCAGCAGCCCACGGACTAGCGGGAGAGGAGACAATGAGCAGTTCTTC
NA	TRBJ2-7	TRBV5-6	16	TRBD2	CASSWGLSGTFYEQYF	TGTGCCAGCAGCTGGGGGTTGAGCGGGACGTTCTACGAGCAGTACTTC